This TCR beta chain appears in the sequencing data of a study of blood T cells in healthy people across ages. Then a second PCR, running roughly 7 to 11 cycles, was carried out with a sample-barcoded 5' primer and a J-beta primer mix. Via MiXCR, TCRdb re-called the 5' RACE reads, giving one row per CDR3 protein. This table has roughly 800,000 distinct CDR3 sequences, 55% to 70% appearing once. The sample holds a few counts of this clonotype. Germline CDR1 LGHDT, CDR2 YNNKEL (reference sequence). The CDR3 length is 14 residues. Trimming removed 0 bases from V and 7 bases from J, with 10 bases in between.

The receptor's source is a man aged 25-45 years in good health. The source material was blood. The V gene is TRBV3-1, the J gene TRBJ2-1; D is unresolved. CDR3 sequence (DNA): TGTGCCAGCAGCCAAGATCCCCTGCGGAATGAGCAGTTCTTC. Translated: CASSQDPLRNEQFF.